This entry lists 18 T cell receptor beta chains sequenced from one sample in a study of a mutant IDH1 vaccine in newly diagnosed glioma. Only in-frame clones appear in the TCRdb table, and some are missing; sequencing was by immunoSEQ multiplex PCR. The sample shows 10,000 to 15,000 clones, roughly 79% of them seen only once. These receptors' antigens are unknown. As to time point: week 47, end of study. One vaccine dose held 300 ug of mutant IDH1 20-mer peptide and came with topical imiquimod. Sequences were derived from PBMCs, sampled from a glioma patient whose treatment included an IDH1 peptide vaccine. All receptors come from a woman in her thirties or forties with glioma.

The V and J genes are TRBV7-8 and TRBJ2-5; perhaps D is TRBD1 or TRBD2 (5 bases each). The CDR3 contains 13 residues. V was pared by 6 bases and J by 4 bases, with 12 bases between. Per germline, CDR1 SGHVS and CDR2 FQNEAQ. CDR3 loop: CASSQGTGETQYF. DNA for the CDR3: TGTGCCAGCAGTCAAGGGACGGGAGAGACCCAGTACTTC.

This chain connects TRBV9 to TRBJ1-3; TRBD1 matches at 9 bases. Trimming cost V 0 bases and J 2 bases; bases outside gene matches: 3. Germline assignment: CDR1 SGDLS and CDR2 YYNGEE. The CDR3 extends over 16 amino acids. This CDR3 is CASSVVGQGAGNTIYF. CDR3 in DNA: TGTGCCAGCAGCGTAGTGGGACAGGGTGCTGGAAACACCATATATTTT.

The chain carries TRBV27 and TRBJ1-1, with D possibly matching TRBD1 (5 bases). Germline V gene data show CDR1 as MNHEY and CDR2 as SMNVEV (reference sequence). There are 12 residues in the CDR3. The germline V and J ends were trimmed by 8 bases and 0 bases, with 7 bases remaining between them. CDR3 sequence reads: CASVGLNTEAFF. CDR3 DNA sequence: TGTGCCAGCGTGGGACTGAACACTGAAGCTTTCTTT.

The rearrangement links TRBV14 to TRBJ1-1; maybe TRBD1 (5 bases). The CDR3 loop spans 13 amino acids. Germline CDR1 reads SGHDN; CDR2 reads FVKESK. The germline V and J ends were trimmed by 1 base and 6 bases, with 9 bases remaining between them. CDR3 sequence: CASSQARGAEAFF. CDR3 DNA: TGTGCCAGCAGCCAAGCCCGGGGGGCTGAAGCTTTCTTT.

The chain uses TRBV5-4 and TRBJ1-1; a possible D gene is TRBD1 (5 bases). CDR3 length: 13 amino acids. Looked up from germline, CDR1 is SGHNT and CDR2 is YYREEE (reference sequence). V was shortened by 2 bases and J by 4 bases, with 9 bases between the two germline ends. CDR3 DNA: TGTGCCAGCAGCTTTCAGGGAGGCACTGAAGCTTTCTTT. It codes for CASSFQGGTEAFF.

V is TRBV5-4 and J is TRBJ2-3, with a tentative D call TRBD1 (6 bases). The CDR3 runs to 13 residues. Trimming removed 0 bases from V and 6 bases from J, with 8 bases in between. Germline V lookup: CDR1 SGHNT, CDR2 YYREEE (reference sequence). The DNA of the CDR3 is TGTGCCAGCAGCTTGGGGGGGCCTGATACGCAGTATTTT. Protein: CASSLGGPDTQYF.

This clone is labeled medium-sized. J is TRBJ1-2 and V is TRBV5-4; no firm D call. This CDR3 has 15 residues. V was clipped by 4 bases and J by 7 bases, with 20 bases between them. Germline V lookup: CDR1 SGHNT, CDR2 YYREEE (reference sequence). The CDR3 nucleotides are TGTGCCAGCAGCCATTTATCTTCCAGGACGGGTGGCTACACCTTC. Translated, it gives CASSHLSSRTGGYTF.

The rearrangement links TRBV6-6 to TRBJ1-5; maybe TRBD1 (6 bases). The CDR3 contains 15 residues. Looked up from germline, CDR1 is MNHNY and CDR2 is SVGAGI (reference sequence). V shed 3 bases and J shed 4 bases, with 13 bases lying between them. CDR3 in amino acids: CASSYLTGENQPQHF. Written as DNA, the CDR3 is TGTGCCAGCAGTTATCTGACAGGCGAAAATCAGCCCCAGCATTTT.

The chain is built from TRBV28 and TRBJ2-7; TRBD1 or TRBD2 may be the D gene (5 bases each). The CDR3 covers 15 residues. Germline values: CDR1 MDHEN, CDR2 SYDVKM. Trimming cost V 6 bases and J 2 bases, with 17 bases left between them. The CDR3 loop reads CASRKNSGRTYEQYF. The CDR3 DNA is TGTGCCAGCAGGAAGAACTCGGGACGGACCTACGAGCAGTACTTC.

The chain uses TRBV7-2 and TRBJ2-7; D may correspond to TRBD1 or TRBD2 (5 bases each). This CDR3 is 16 amino acids long. The germline V and J ends were trimmed by 4 bases and 7 bases, with 23 bases remaining between them. Germline CDR1 reads SGHTA; CDR2 reads FQGNSA. In nucleotides, the CDR3 is TGTGCCAGCAGCTCCCCCCTGGGTTGGGGGAAGCGAGAGCAGTACTTC. Encoded protein: CASSSPLGWGKREQYF.

V usage is TRBV27 and J usage is TRBJ2-7, with D perhaps TRBD1 (5 bases). The germline V gene has CDR1 MNHEY and CDR2 SMNVEV (reference sequence). V lost 9 bases and J 1 base, leaving 16 bases between the germline ends. This CDR3 is 14 amino acids long. The CDR3 DNA follows: TGTGCCAGTCAGACCGTGGGGCAATCCTACGAGCAGTACTTC. Its protein is CASQTVGQSYEQYF.

The V call is TRBV15, the J call TRBJ1-1, with 9 bases aligning to TRBD1. Germline V gene data show CDR1 as LNHNV and CDR2 as YYDKDF (reference sequence). The V and J ends lost 5 bases and 6 bases, in that order; junction bases with no gene match: 10. The CDR3 loop spans 15 amino acids. Here the CDR3 reads CATSDPGTGRAEAFF. The CDR3 nucleotides read TGTGCCACCAGCGACCCCGGGACAGGGAGAGCTGAAGCTTTCTTT.

The rearrangement uses TRBV28 and TRBJ2-6; unclear D gene. V was pared by 7 bases and J by 2 bases, with 9 bases between. Per the germline V gene, CDR1 is MDHEN and CDR2 is SYDVKM. The CDR3 is 14 amino acids. As DNA, the CDR3 is TGTGCCAGCACGGACCCCACTGGGGCCAACGTCCTGACTTTC. Protein: CASTDPTGANVLTF. The variable domain in full, completed from reference TRBV28 and TRBJ2-6, reads DVKVTQSSRYLVKRTGEKVFLECVQDMDHENMFWYRQDPGLGLRLIYFSYDVKMKEKGDIPEGYSVSREKKERFSLILESASTNQTSMYLCASTDPTGANVLTFGAGSRLTVL.

This rearrangement joins TRBV5-1 to TRBJ2-5; possibly TRBD2 for D (6 bases). There are 15 residues in the CDR3. V was clipped by 1 base and J by 3 bases, with 13 bases between them. Germline CDR1 SGHRS, CDR2 YFSETQ. The chain's CDR3 is CASSLIPGGEETQYF. CDR3 DNA: TGCGCCAGCAGCTTGATTCCCGGGGGAGAAGAGACCCAGTACTTC.

This chain uses TRBV5-4 with TRBJ2-1; possible D gene TRBD2, 6 bases. Germline CDR1 and CDR2: SGHNT and YYREEE (reference sequence). The CDR3 consists of 13 residues. The V end lost 2 bases, the J end lost 10 bases, and 13 bases lay between the germline ends. The CDR3 sequence is CASSFYGSGEQFF. Written as DNA, the CDR3 is TGTGCCAGCAGCTTCTATGGGAGCGGGGAGCAGTTCTTC. Filled out from reference TRBV5-4 and TRBJ2-1, the complete variable domain reads ETGVTQSPTHLIKTRGQQVTLRCSSQSGHNTVSWYQQALGQGPQFIFQYYREEENGRGNFPPRFSGLQFPNYSSELNVNALELDDSALYLCASSFYGSGEQFFGPGTRLTVL.

The chain combines TRBV2 with TRBJ2-3; 11 bases are a match to TRBD2. Germline V lookup: CDR1 SNHLY, CDR2 FYNNEI. The CDR3 runs 16 residues. J gave up 4 bases and V 1 base, and 4 bases lay outside the gene matches. This CDR3 reads CASSEGLAGGADTQYF. In nucleotides, the CDR3 is TGTGCCAGCAGTGAAGGGCTAGCGGGGGGTGCAGATACGCAGTATTTT.

V and J are TRBV28 and TRBJ2-2; 11 nucleotides line up with TRBD2. Germline V lookup: CDR1 MDHEN, CDR2 SYDVKM. J was trimmed by 1 base and V by 8 bases; bases with no gene match: 9. This CDR3 region has 17 residues. CDR3 bases: TGTGCCAGCTTTCCCCCGGGGACTAGCGGGAACACCGGGGAGCTGTTTTTT. As protein: CASFPPGTSGNTGELFF.

V is TRBV10-3 and J is TRBJ1-1; 7 bases align to TRBD1. The CDR3 consists of 14 residues. The germline V gene has CDR1 ENHRY and CDR2 SYGVKD. Germline trimming cut 6 bases from V and 7 bases from J; bases unmatched to any gene: 11. This CDR3 is CAIRGLTGLSEAFF. DNA of the CDR3: TGTGCCATCAGGGGACTGACAGGGCTGAGTGAAGCTTTCTTT.